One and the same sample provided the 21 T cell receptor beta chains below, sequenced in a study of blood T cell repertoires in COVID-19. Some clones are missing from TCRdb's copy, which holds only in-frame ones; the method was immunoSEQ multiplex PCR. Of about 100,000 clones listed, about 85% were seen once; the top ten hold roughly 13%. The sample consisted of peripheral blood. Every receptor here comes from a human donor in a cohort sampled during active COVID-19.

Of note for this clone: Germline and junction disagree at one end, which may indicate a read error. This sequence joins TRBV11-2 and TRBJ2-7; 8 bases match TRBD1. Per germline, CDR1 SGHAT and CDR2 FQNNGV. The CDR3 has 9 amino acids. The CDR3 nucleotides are TGTGCCAGCAGCCAGGACAGGGACTTC. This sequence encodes CASSQDRDF.

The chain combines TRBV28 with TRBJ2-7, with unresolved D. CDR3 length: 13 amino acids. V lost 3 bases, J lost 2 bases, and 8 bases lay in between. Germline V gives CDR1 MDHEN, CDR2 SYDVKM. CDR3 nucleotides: TGTGCCAGCAGTTTGTCCAGGACCTACGAGCAGTACTTC. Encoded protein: CASSLSRTYEQYF.

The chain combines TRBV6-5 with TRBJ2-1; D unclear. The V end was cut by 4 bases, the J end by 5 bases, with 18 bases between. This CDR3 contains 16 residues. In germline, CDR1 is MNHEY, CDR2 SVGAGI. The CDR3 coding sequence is TGTGCCAGCAGTTTTATAAGCCCGAAGATCAACAATGAGCAGTTCTTC. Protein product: CASSFISPKINNEQFF.

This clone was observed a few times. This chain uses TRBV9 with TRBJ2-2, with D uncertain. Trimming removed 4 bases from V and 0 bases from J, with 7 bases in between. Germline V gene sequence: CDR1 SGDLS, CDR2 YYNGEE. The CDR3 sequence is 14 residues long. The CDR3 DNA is TGTGCCAGCAGCCGACTCGCGAACACCGGGGAGCTGTTTTTT. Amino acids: CASSRLANTGELFF.

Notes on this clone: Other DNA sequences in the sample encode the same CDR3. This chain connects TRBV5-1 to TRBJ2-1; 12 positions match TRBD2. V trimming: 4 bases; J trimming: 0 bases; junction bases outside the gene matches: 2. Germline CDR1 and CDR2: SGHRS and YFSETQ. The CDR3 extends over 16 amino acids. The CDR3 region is CASSLTSGSSYNEQFF. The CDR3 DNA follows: TGCGCCAGCAGCCTGACTAGCGGGAGCTCCTACAATGAGCAGTTCTTC.

CDR3 region: CASSLAGQIFTGELFF. The CDR3 nucleotides read TGTGCCAGCAGCTTAGCCGGACAGATCTTCACCGGGGAGCTGTTTTTT. This chain uses TRBV7-2 with TRBJ2-2; possible D gene TRBD1, 6 bases. Germline CDR1 is SGHTA and CDR2 is FQGNSA. Trimming took 0 bases from V and 4 from J, leaving 12 bases between them. The CDR3 has 16 residues.

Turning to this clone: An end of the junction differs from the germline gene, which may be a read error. DNA for the CDR3: TGTGCCAGCGGACAGGTGGTTCTCCACTTC. Translation gives CASGQVVLHF. The chain has TRBV7-2 and TRBJ2-7; 7 bases are shared with TRBD1. The CDR3 covers 10 residues. Germline lookup yields CDR1 SGHTA and CDR2 FQGNSA.

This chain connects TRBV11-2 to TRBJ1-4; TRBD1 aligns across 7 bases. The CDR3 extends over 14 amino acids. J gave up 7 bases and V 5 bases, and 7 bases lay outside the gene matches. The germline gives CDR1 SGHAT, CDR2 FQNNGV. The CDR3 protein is CASSNQGVGEKLFF. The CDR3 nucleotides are TGTGCCAGCAGCAACCAGGGGGTCGGTGAAAAACTGTTTTTT.

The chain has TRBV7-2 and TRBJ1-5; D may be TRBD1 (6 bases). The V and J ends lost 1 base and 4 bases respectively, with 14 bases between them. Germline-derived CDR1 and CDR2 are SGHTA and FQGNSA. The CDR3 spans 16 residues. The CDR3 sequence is CASSLDGRGINQPQHF. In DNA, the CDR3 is TGTGCCAGCAGCTTAGACGGCAGGGGTATTAATCAGCCCCAGCATTTT.

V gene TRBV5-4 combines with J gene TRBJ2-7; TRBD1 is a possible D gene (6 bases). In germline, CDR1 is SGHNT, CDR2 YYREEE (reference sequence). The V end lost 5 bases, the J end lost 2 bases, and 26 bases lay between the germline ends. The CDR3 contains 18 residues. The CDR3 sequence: CASSPGMAPGQGAYEQYF. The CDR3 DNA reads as TGTGCCAGCAGTCCGGGAATGGCTCCGGGACAAGGGGCCTACGAGCAGTACTTC.

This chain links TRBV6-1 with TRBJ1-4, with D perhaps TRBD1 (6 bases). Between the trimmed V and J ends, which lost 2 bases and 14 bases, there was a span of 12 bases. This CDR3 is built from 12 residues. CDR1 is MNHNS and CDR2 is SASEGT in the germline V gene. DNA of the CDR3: TGTGCCAGCAGTGAACTACAGGGTTCGCTGTTTTTT. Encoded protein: CASSELQGSLFF.

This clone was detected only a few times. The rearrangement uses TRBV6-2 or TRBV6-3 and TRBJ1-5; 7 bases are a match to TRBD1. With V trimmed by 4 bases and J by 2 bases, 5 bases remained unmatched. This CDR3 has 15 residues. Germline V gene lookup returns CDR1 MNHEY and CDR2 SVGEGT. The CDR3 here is CASSSQDRGNQPQHF. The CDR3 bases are TGTGCCAGCAGTTCCCAAGACAGGGGCAATCAGCCCCAGCATTTT.

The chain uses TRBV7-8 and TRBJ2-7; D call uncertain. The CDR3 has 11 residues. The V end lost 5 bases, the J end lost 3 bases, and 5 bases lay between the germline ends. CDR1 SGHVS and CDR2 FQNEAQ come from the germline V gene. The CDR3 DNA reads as TGTGCCAGCAGCCCGTACTACGAGCAGTACTTC. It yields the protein CASSPYYEQYF. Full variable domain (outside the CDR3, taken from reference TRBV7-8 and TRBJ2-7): GAGVSQSPRYKVAKRGQDVALRCDPISGHVSLFWYQQALGQGPEFLTYFQNEAQLDKSGLPSDRFFAERPEGSVSTLKIQRTQQEDSAVYLCASSPYYEQYFGPGTRLTVT.

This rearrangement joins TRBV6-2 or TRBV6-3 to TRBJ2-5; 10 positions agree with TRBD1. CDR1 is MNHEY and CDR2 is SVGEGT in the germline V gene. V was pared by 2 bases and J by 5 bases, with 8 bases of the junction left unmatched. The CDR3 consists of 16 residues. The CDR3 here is CASSYRGTGVLETQYF. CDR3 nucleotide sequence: TGTGCCAGCAGTTACCGAGGGACAGGGGTTTTGGAGACCCAGTACTTC.

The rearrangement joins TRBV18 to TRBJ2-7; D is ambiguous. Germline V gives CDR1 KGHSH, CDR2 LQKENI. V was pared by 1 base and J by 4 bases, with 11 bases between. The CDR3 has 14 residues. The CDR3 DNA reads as TGTGCCAGCTCACCACGGGCAGGTTGGTACGAGCAGTACTTC. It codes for CASSPRAGWYEQYF.

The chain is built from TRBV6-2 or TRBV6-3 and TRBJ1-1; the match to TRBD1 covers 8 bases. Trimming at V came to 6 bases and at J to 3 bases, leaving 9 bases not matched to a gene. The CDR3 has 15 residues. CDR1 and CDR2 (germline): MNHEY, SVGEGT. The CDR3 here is CASSRPTGAYTEAFF. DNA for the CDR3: TGTGCCAGCAGCCGACCGACAGGGGCGTACACTGAAGCTTTCTTT.

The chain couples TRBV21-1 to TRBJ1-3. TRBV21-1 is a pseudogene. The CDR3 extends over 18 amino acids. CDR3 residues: CASSKRPVGGLSGNTIYF. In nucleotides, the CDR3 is TGTGCCAGCAGCAAAAGGCCCGTGGGGGGACTCTCTGGAAACACCATATATTTT.

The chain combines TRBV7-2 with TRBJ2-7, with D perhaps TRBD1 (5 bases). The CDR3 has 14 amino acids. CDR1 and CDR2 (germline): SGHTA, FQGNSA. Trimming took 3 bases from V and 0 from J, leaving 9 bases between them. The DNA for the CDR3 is TGTGCCAGCAGCTTTGGGGCCAACTCCTACGAGCAGTACTTC. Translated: CASSFGANSYEQYF.

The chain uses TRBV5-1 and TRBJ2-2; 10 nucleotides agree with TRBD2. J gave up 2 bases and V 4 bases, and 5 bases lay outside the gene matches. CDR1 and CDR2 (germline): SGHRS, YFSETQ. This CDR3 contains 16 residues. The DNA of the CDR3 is TGCGCCAGCAGCCTAGGACTAGCGGATAACACCGGGGAGCTGTTTTTT. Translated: CASSLGLADNTGELFF.

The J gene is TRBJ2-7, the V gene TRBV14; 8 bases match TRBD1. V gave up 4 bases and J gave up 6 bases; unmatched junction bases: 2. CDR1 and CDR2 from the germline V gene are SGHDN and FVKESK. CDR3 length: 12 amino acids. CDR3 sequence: CASSRTGFEQYF. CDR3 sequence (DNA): TGTGCCAGCAGCCGGACAGGGTTCGAGCAGTACTTC.

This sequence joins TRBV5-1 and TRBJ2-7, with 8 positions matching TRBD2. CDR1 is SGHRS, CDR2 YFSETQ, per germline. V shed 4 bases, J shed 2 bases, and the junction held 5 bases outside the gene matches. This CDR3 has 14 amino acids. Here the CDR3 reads CASSGSGGAYEQYF. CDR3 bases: TGCGCCAGCAGCGGAAGCGGGGGAGCCTACGAGCAGTACTTC.